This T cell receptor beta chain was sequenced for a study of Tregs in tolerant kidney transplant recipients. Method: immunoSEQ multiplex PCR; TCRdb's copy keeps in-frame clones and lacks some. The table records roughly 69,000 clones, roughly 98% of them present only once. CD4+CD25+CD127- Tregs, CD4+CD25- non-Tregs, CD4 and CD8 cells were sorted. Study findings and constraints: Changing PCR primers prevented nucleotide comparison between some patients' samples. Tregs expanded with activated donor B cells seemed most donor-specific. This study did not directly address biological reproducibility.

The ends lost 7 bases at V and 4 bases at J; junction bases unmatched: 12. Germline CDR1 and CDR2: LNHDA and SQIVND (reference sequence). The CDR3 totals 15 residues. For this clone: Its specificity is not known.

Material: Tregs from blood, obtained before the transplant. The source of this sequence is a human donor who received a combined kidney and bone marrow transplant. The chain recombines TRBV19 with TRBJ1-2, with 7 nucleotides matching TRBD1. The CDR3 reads CASNDPRQGFYGYTF. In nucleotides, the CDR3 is TGTGCCAGTAACGATCCGAGACAGGGTTTCTATGGCTACACCTTC.